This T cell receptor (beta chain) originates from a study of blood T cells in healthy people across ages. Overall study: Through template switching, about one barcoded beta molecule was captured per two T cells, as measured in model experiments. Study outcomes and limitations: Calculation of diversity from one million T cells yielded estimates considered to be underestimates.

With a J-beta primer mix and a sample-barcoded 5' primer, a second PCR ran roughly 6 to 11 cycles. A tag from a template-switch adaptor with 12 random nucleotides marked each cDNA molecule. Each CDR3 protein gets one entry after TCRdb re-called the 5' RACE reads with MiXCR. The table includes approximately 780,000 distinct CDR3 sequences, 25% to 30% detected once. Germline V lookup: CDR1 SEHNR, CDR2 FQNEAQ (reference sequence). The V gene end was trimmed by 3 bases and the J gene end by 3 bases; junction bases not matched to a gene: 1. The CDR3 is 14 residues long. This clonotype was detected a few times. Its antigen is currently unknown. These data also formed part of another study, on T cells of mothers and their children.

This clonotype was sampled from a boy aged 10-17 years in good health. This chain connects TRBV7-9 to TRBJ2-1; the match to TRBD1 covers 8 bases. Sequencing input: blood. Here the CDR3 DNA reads TGTGCCAGCAGCTTTACAGGGGGCTACAATGAGCAGTTCTTC. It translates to CASSFTGGYNEQFF.